The source of this T cell receptor beta chain is a study of shared clonotypes between healthy human individuals. With regard to this clone: Its specificity is unknown.

At a deep level, the assay was run. Each subset's genomic DNA was split evenly across several immunoSEQ plates. The authors' processing: ImmunoSEQ supplied junction-only sequences lacking quality scores, so filtering was different. Libraries were prepared by immunoSEQ multiplex PCR; TCRdb keeps only in-frame clonotypes and omits some of them. That table gives V, J and clone size, and the DNA gave D and trimming. The sample includes some 490,000 clones, 78% of them seen just once. General study findings and limits: Limitation of the genetic and exposure-history diversity represented came from the few donors.

The CDR3 is made up of 14 amino acids. The V gene lost 4 bases and the J gene lost 0 bases, with 10 bases spanning the gap. Germline CDR1 is SGHRS and CDR2 is YFSETQ. This clonotype was sampled from a middle-aged woman in good health. Some clones in this sample may be carry-over from other donors' samples. Sequencing was done on a sample of PBMCs. The chain couples TRBV5-1 to TRBJ1-1, with a tentative D call TRBD1 (6 bases). The CDR3 loop reads CASSPTGLNTEAFF. The CDR3 nucleotides are TGCGCCAGCAGCCCTACAGGGTTGAACACTGAAGCTTTCTTT. The full variable domain, in which reference TRBV5-1 and TRBJ1-1 provide the parts outside the CDR3, is KAGVTQTPRYLIKTRGQQVTLSCSPISGHRSVSWYQQTPGQGLQFLFEYFSETQRNKGNFPGRFSGRQFSNSRSEMNVSTLELGDSALYLCASSPTGLNTEAFFGQGTRLTVV.